The clone carrying this T cell receptor (beta chain) was seen ten or more times. This sample was included in a study of identical twins. One entry per CDR3 protein, called by TCRdb with MiXCR from the 5' RACE reads. The sample shows some 900,000 distinct CDR3 sequences, roughly an eighth of them seen only once. Germline V gene lookup returns CDR1 ENHRY and CDR2 SYGVKD. The trim removed 6 bases at V and 2 bases at J, leaving 7 bases unmatched. The CDR3 is made up of 15 amino acids. In addition, the sample was reused for a study of yellow fever vaccine responses in identical twins.

The genes are TRBV10-3 and TRBJ1-5, with TRBD1 matching 7 bases. This sequence was found in a woman between 18 and 30 years old in good health. Sequenced sample: PBMCs. The CDR3 bases are TGTGCCATCAGAGAAACAGGGGTGGGCAATCAGCCCCAGCATTTT. This sequence encodes CAIRETGVGNQPQHF.